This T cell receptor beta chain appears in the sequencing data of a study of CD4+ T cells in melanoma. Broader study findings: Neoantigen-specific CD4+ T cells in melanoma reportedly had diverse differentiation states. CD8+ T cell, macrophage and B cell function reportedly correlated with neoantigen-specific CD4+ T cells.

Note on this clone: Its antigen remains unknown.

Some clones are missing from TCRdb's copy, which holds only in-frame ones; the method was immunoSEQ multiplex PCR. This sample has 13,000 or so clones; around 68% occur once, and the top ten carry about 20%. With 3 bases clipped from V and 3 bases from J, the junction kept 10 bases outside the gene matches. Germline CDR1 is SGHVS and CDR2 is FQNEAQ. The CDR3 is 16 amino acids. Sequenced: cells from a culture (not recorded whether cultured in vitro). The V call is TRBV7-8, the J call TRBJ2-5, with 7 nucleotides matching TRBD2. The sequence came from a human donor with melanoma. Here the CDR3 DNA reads TGTGCCAGCAGCTTTAGTCTGCGGGAGACGAAAGAGACCCAGTACTTC. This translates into CASSFSLRETKETQYF.